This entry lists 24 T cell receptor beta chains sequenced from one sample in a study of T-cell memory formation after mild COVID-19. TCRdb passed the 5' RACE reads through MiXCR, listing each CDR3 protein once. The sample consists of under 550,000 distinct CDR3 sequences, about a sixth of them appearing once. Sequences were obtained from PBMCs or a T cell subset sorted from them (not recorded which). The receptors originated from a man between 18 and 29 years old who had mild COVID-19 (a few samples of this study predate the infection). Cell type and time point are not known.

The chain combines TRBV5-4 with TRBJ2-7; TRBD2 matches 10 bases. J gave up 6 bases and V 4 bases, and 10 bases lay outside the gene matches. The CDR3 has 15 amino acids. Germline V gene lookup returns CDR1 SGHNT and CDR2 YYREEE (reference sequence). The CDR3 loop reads CASSIESGGAIEQYF. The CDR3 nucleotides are TGTGCCAGCAGCATAGAGAGCGGGGGGGCGATCGAGCAGTACTTC.

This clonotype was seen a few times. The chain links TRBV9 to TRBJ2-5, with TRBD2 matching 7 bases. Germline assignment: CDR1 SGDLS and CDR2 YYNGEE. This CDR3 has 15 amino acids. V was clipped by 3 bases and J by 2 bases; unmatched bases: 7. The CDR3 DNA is TGTGCCAGCAGCGGGGGGGGGGACCCACAAGAGACCCAGTACTTC. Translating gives CASSGGGDPQETQYF.

CDR3 DNA sequence: TGTGCCAGCAGCATCGGGACAGGGGGCGCCGAGCAGTACTTC. Its translation: CASSIGTGGAEQYF. This chain joins TRBV6-1 and TRBJ2-7; the match to TRBD1 covers 12 bases. J gave up 6 bases and V 6 bases, and 6 bases lay outside the gene matches. Germline CDR1 is MNHNS and CDR2 is SASEGT. This CDR3 has 14 amino acids.

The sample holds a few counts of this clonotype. CDR3 coding DNA: TGTGCCAGCAGCTTAGTGACGGACTCTGGAAACACCATATATTTT. It is translated as CASSLVTDSGNTIYF. V gene TRBV7-9 combines with J gene TRBJ1-3; no reliable D call. In germline, CDR1 is SEHNR, CDR2 FQNEAQ (reference sequence). CDR3 size: 15 residues. V shed 1 base and J shed 0 bases, with 7 bases lying between them.

CDR3 DNA: TGTGCCAGCAGCTTAGCACGGAGACCCTATGGCTACACCTTC. Protein sequence: CASSLARRPYGYTF. The rearrangement joins TRBV7-8 to TRBJ1-2; the D is unclear. Trimming pared 0 bases from V and 4 bases from J, leaving 9 bases between. This CDR3 is 14 amino acids long. Per the germline V gene, CDR1 is SGHVS and CDR2 is FQNEAQ.

CDR3 residues: CASSAGQGANYGYTF. The CDR3 bases are TGCGCCAGCAGTGCAGGACAGGGAGCTAACTATGGCTACACCTTC. This chain connects TRBV10-2 to TRBJ1-2; the match to TRBD1 covers 8 bases. CDR1 is WSHSY and CDR2 is SAAADI in the germline V gene. The J segment lost 0 bases and the V segment lost 4 bases, leaving 4 bases of the junction unmatched. CDR3 length: 15 amino acids.

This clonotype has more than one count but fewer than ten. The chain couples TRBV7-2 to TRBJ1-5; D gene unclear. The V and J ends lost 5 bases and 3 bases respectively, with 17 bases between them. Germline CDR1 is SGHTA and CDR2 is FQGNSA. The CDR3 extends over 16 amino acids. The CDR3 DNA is TGTGCCAGCAGCCCTATTTGGCGTTTGCCCAATCAGCCCCAGCATTTT. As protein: CASSPIWRLPNQPQHF.

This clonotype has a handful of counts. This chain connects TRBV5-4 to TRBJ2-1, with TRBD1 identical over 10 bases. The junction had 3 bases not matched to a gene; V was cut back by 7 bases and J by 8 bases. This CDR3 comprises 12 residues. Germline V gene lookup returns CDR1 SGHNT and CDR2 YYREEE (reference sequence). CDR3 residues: CASGDRGHEQFF. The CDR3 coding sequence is TGTGCCAGCGGAGACAGGGGGCATGAGCAGTTCTTC.

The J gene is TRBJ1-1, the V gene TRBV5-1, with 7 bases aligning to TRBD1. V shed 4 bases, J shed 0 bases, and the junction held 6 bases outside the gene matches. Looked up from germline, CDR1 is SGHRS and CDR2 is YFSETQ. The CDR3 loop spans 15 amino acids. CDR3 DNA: TGCGCCAGCAGCGGGTGGGACAGATTGAACACTGAAGCTTTCTTT. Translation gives CASSGWDRLNTEAFF.

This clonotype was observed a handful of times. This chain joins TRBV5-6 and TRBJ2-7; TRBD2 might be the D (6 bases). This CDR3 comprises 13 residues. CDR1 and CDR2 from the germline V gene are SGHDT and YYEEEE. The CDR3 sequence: CPLAGGNSYEQYF. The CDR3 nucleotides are TGTCCTCTAGCCGGAGGGAACTCCTACGAGCAGTACTTC.

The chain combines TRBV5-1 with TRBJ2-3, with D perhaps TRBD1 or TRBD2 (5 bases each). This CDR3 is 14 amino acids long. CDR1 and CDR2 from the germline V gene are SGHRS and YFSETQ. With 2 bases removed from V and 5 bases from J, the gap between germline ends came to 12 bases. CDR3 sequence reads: CASSFLWDRDTQYF. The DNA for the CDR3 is TGCGCCAGCAGCTTCCTGTGGGACCGAGATACGCAGTATTTT.

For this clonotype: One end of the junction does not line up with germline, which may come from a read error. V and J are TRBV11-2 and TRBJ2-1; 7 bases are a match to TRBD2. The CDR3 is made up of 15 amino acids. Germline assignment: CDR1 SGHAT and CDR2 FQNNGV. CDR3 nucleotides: TGTGTCAGCAGCCTGCGGGGGAGCTCCTACAATGAGCAGTTCTTC. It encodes CVSSLRGSSYNEQFF.

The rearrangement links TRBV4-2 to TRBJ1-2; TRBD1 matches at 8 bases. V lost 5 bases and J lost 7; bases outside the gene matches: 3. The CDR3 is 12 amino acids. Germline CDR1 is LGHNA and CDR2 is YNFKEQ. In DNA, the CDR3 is TGTGCCAGCAGCTTCGACAGGGGTGGCTACACCTTC. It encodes CASSFDRGGYTF.

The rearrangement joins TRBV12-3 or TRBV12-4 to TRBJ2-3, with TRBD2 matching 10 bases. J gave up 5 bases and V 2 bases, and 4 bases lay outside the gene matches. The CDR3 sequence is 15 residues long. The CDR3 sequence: CASSLSGGAVDTQYF. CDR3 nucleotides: TGTGCCAGCAGTTTAAGCGGGGGGGCTGTAGATACGCAGTATTTT.

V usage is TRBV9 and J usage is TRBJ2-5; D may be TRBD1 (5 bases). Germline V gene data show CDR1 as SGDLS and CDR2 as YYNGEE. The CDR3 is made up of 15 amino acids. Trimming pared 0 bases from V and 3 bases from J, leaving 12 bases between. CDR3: CASSVGTSEEETQYF. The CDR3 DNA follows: TGTGCCAGCAGCGTAGGGACATCCGAGGAAGAGACCCAGTACTTC.

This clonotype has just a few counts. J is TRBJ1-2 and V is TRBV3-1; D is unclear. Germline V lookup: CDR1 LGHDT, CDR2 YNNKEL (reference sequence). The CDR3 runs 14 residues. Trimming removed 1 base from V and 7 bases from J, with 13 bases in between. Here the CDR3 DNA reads TGTGCCAGCAGCCAAGTCGTAGGGATAGGTGGCTACACCTTC. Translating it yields CASSQVVGIGGYTF. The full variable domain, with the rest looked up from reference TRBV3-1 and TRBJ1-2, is DTAVSQTPKYLVTQMGNDKSIKCEQNLGHDTMYWYKQDSKKFLKIMFSYNNKELIINETVPNRFSPKSPDKAHLNLHINSLELGDSAVYFCASSQVVGIGGYTFGSGTRLTVV.

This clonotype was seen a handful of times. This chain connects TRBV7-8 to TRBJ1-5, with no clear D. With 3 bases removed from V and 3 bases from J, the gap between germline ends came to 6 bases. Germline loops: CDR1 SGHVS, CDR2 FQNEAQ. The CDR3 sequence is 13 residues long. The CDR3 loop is CASSFQVNQPQHF. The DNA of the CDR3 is TGTGCCAGCAGCTTCCAGGTCAATCAGCCCCAGCATTTT.

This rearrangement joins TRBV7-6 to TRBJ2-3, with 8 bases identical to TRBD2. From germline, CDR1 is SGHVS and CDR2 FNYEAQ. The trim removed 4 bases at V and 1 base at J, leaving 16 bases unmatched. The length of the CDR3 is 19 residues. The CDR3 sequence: CASSSRGVAGAGGTDTQYF. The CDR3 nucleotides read TGTGCCAGCAGCTCTAGAGGAGTGGCGGGAGCGGGGGGCACAGATACGCAGTATTTT.

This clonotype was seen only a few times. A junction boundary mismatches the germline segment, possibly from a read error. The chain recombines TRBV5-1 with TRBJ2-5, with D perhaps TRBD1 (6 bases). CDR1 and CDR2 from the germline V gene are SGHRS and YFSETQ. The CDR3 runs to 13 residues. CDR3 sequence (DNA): TGCGCCAGCACCTTGACAGGATCGAAGACCCAGTACTTC. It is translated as CASTLTGSKTQYF.

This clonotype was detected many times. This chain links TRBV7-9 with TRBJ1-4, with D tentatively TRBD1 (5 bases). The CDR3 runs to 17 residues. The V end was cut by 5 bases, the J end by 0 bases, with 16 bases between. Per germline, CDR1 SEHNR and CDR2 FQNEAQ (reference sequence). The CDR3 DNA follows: TGTGCCAGCAGCCCGGGAGGGACGGCCGCAACTAATGAAAAACTGTTTTTT. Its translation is CASSPGGTAATNEKLFF.

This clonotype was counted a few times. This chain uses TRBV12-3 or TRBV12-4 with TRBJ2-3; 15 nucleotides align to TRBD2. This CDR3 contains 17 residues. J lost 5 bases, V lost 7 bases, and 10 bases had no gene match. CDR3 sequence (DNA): TGTGCCAGCATTGTCGGGACTAGCGGGGGGCCGCAAGATACGCAGTATTTT. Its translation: CASIVGTSGGPQDTQYF.

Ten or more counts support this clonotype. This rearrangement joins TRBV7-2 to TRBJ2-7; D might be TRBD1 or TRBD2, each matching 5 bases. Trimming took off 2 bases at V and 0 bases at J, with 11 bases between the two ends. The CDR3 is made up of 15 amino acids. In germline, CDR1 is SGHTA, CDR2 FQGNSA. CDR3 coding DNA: TGTGCCAGCAGCTTAAACCCAGGGAGCTCCTACGAGCAGTACGTC. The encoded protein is CASSLNPGSSYEQYV.

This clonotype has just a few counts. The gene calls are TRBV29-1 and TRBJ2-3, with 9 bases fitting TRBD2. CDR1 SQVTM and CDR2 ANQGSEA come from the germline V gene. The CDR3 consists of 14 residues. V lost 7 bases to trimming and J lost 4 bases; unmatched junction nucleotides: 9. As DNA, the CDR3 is TGCAGCGGATACTATAGCGGGGGACCAGATACGCAGTATTTT. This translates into CSGYYSGGPDTQYF.

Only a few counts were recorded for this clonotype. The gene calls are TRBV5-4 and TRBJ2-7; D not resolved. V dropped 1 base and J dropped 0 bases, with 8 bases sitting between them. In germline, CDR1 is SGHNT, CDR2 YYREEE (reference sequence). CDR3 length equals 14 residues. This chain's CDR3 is CASSLTSSSYEQYF. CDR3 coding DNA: TGTGCCAGCAGCTTGACATCGAGCTCCTACGAGCAGTACTTC.